This is a list of T cell receptor beta chains from one sample in a study of CD8 T cells in ankylosing spondylitis. From the 5' RACE reads, TCRdb called clonotypes with MiXCR, one entry per CDR3 protein. The data show a few hundred thousand distinct CDR3 sequences, with 7% to 9% seen just once and 13% to 15% held by the top ten. Sequencing input: blood, either unsorted or a sorted T cell fraction (not recorded which). These receptors originate from a male donor with ankylosing spondylitis. Each CDR3 is given with its conserved first and last residue. D genes are given only for firm matches. Size is stated for part of the rows, as once, few or many counts, or as a class when the clone is expanded.

d_call: .; v_call: TRBV7-3; j_call: TRBJ2-1; clone_size: .; cdr3_aa: CASSLGGPGRQFF; cdr3_nt: TGTGCCAGCAGCTTAGGGGGGCCTGGGAGGCAGTTCTTC
d_call: .; v_call: TRBV12-5; j_call: TRBJ1-1; clone_size: many; cdr3_aa: CASGWGGPNTEAFF; cdr3_nt: TGTGCTAGTGGTTGGGGGGGCCCGAACACTGAAGCTTTCTTT
d_call: TRBD2; v_call: TRBV6-1; j_call: TRBJ2-3; clone_size: .; cdr3_aa: CASSTFPGGSDTQYF; cdr3_nt: TGTGCCAGCAGTACCTTTCCGGGAGGATCAGATACGCAGTATTTT
d_call: .; v_call: TRBV4-3; j_call: TRBJ2-2; clone_size: .; cdr3_aa: CASSPSGGWAGELFF; cdr3_nt: TGCGCCAGCAGCCCCTCCGGCGGTTGGGCCGGGGAGCTGTTTTTT
d_call: TRBD2; v_call: TRBV11-2; j_call: TRBJ2-5; clone_size: few; cdr3_aa: CASSLLAGGNLGTQYF; cdr3_nt: TGTGCCAGCAGCTTACTAGCGGGAGGGAACCTAGGGACCCAGTACTTC
d_call: TRBD1; v_call: TRBV4-3; j_call: TRBJ1-4; clone_size: many; cdr3_aa: CASSPWDSQKLFF; cdr3_nt: TGCGCCAGCAGCCCCTGGGACAGCCAAAAACTGTTTTTT
d_call: .; v_call: TRBV4-2; j_call: TRBJ2-3; clone_size: many; cdr3_aa: CASSPQGDTSTDTQYF; cdr3_nt: TGTGCCAGCAGCCCCCAAGGGGACACTAGCACAGATACGCAGTATTTT
d_call: .; v_call: TRBV7-8; j_call: TRBJ2-7; clone_size: .; cdr3_aa: CASSLARLRNPYEQYF; cdr3_nt: TGTGCCAGCAGCTTAGCGCGTCTTAGAAACCCCTACGAGCAGTACTTC
d_call: .; v_call: TRBV5-6; j_call: TRBJ2-7; clone_size: .; cdr3_aa: CASSLGGLSPYEQYF; cdr3_nt: TGTGCCAGCAGCTTAGGCGGGTTGTCCCCCTACGAGCAGTACTTC
d_call: .; v_call: TRBV7-3; j_call: TRBJ1-5; clone_size: few; cdr3_aa: CASSPPAGRSNQPQHF; cdr3_nt: TGTGCCAGCAGCCCCCCGGCAGGGAGAAGCAATCAGCCCCAGCATTTT
d_call: .; v_call: TRBV7-2; j_call: TRBJ1-5; clone_size: few; cdr3_aa: CASSWGSNQPQHF; cdr3_nt: TGTGCCAGCAGCTGGGGTAGCAATCAGCCCCAGCATTTT
d_call: .; v_call: TRBV27; j_call: TRBJ2-1; clone_size: few; cdr3_aa: CASSLSPAHYEQFF; cdr3_nt: TGTGCCAGCAGTTTAAGTCCCGCTCATTATGAGCAGTTCTTC
d_call: .; v_call: TRBV5-1; j_call: TRBJ2-3; clone_size: few; cdr3_aa: CASSFAGYTDTQYF; cdr3_nt: TGCGCCAGCAGCTTTGCGGGGTACACAGATACGCAGTATTTT
d_call: TRBD2; v_call: TRBV9; j_call: TRBJ2-2; clone_size: .; cdr3_aa: CASSVALAGVFGELFF; cdr3_nt: TGTGCCAGCAGCGTAGCCCTAGCGGGAGTGTTCGGGGAGCTGTTTTTT
d_call: .; v_call: TRBV11-2; j_call: TRBJ2-7; clone_size: .; cdr3_aa: CASSSQQYEQYF; cdr3_nt: TGTGCCAGCAGCTCGCAGCAGTACGAGCAGTACTTC
d_call: .; v_call: TRBV5-5; j_call: TRBJ1-1; clone_size: .; cdr3_aa: CASILPGTANTEAFF; cdr3_nt: TGTGCCAGCATCCTACCTGGGACGGCGAACACTGAAGCTTTCTTT
d_call: TRBD1; v_call: TRBV20-1; j_call: TRBJ2-7; clone_size: many; cdr3_aa: CSARTGNVYEQYF; cdr3_nt: TGCAGTGCTAGGACAGGGAACGTCTACGAGCAGTACTTC
d_call: TRBD2; v_call: TRBV12-3/TRBV12-4; j_call: TRBJ2-1; clone_size: .; cdr3_aa: CASSPGGVSNEQFF; cdr3_nt: TGTGCCAGCAGCCCCGGGGGGGTGAGCAATGAGCAGTTCTTC
d_call: .; v_call: TRBV7-2; j_call: TRBJ1-5; clone_size: few; cdr3_aa: CASSFDGNQPQHF; cdr3_nt: TGTGCCAGCAGCTTTGACGGCAATCAGCCCCAGCATTTT
d_call: .; v_call: TRBV7-3; j_call: TRBJ2-6; clone_size: .; cdr3_aa: CASSLRGSSGANVLTF; cdr3_nt: TGTGCCAGCAGCTTAAGAGGAAGCTCTGGGGCCAACGTCCTGACTTTC
d_call: .; v_call: TRBV12-5; j_call: TRBJ2-7; clone_size: few; cdr3_aa: CASGAGTATYEQYF; cdr3_nt: TGTGCTAGTGGCGCCGGGACGGCAACCTACGAGCAGTACTTC
d_call: .; v_call: TRBV7-2; j_call: TRBJ2-2; clone_size: .; cdr3_aa: CASSADSTGELFF; cdr3_nt: TGTGCCAGCAGCGCCGATTCCACCGGGGAGCTGTTTTTT
d_call: TRBD1; v_call: TRBV19; j_call: TRBJ2-7; clone_size: .; cdr3_aa: CASRPRDRGHYEQYF; cdr3_nt: TGTGCCAGTAGACCCCGGGACAGGGGACATTACGAGCAGTACTTC
d_call: .; v_call: TRBV30; j_call: TRBJ2-1; clone_size: once; cdr3_aa: CAWSSGTYNEQFF; cdr3_nt: TGTGCCTGGAGTTCGGGGACATACAATGAGCAGTTCTTC
d_call: .; v_call: TRBV5-4; j_call: TRBJ1-1; clone_size: few; cdr3_aa: CASSQNPRGTEAFF; cdr3_nt: TGTGCCAGCAGCCAGAATCCACGTGGCACTGAAGCTTTCTTT
d_call: TRBD2; v_call: TRBV14; j_call: TRBJ2-5; clone_size: .; cdr3_aa: CASSQRVRLAGQETQYF; cdr3_nt: TGTGCCAGCAGCCAAAGGGTTAGACTAGCGGGGCAAGAGACCCAGTACTTC
d_call: TRBD2; v_call: TRBV5-6; j_call: TRBJ2-1; clone_size: .; cdr3_aa: CASSWGLAGFSSYNEQFF; cdr3_nt: TGTGCCAGCAGCTGGGGACTAGCGGGATTTAGCTCCTACAATGAGCAGTTCTTC
d_call: .; v_call: TRBV3-1; j_call: TRBJ1-1; clone_size: few; cdr3_aa: CASSRGRGNTEAFF; cdr3_nt: TGTGCCAGCAGCCGGGGACGGGGGAACACTGAAGCTTTCTTT
d_call: TRBD1; v_call: TRBV4-1; j_call: TRBJ2-6; clone_size: few; cdr3_aa: CASSKGATGAGGANVLTF; cdr3_nt: TGCGCCAGCAGCAAAGGAGCGACAGGGGCCGGGGGGGCCAACGTCCTGACTTTC
d_call: TRBD2; v_call: TRBV10-3; j_call: TRBJ2-7; clone_size: many; cdr3_aa: CAISEVGREGYEQYF; cdr3_nt: TGTGCCATCAGTGAAGTTGGGAGGGAGGGCTACGAGCAGTACTTC
d_call: TRBD1; v_call: TRBV9; j_call: TRBJ1-4; clone_size: .; cdr3_aa: CASSEGQGAEKLFF; cdr3_nt: TGTGCCAGCAGCGAGGGACAGGGGGCTGAAAAACTGTTTTTT
d_call: .; v_call: TRBV7-8; j_call: TRBJ1-4; clone_size: .; cdr3_aa: CASNLDRNEKLFF; cdr3_nt: TGTGCCAGCAACCTAGACAGAAATGAAAAACTGTTTTTT
d_call: .; v_call: TRBV29-1; j_call: TRBJ2-1; clone_size: .; cdr3_aa: CSVEQVETRFF; cdr3_nt: TGCAGCGTTGAACAAGTGGAGACTCGGTTCTTC
d_call: .; v_call: TRBV4-1; j_call: TRBJ1-5; clone_size: few; cdr3_aa: CASSRSGGPGNQPQHF; cdr3_nt: TGCGCCAGCAGCCGTTCGGGGGGGCCCGGTAATCAGCCCCAGCATTTT
d_call: .; v_call: TRBV5-1; j_call: TRBJ1-6; clone_size: many; cdr3_aa: CASRSGANSPLHF; cdr3_nt: TGCGCCAGCAGATCGGGGGCTAATTCACCCCTCCACTTT
d_call: TRBD2; v_call: TRBV5-1; j_call: TRBJ2-5; clone_size: .; cdr3_aa: CASSFFSGVHETQYF; cdr3_nt: TGCGCCAGCAGCTTCTTTAGCGGGGTGCATGAGACCCAGTACTTC
d_call: TRBD1; v_call: TRBV10-3; j_call: TRBJ2-7; clone_size: few; cdr3_aa: CAISDGQGQIYEQYF; cdr3_nt: TGTGCCATCAGCGATGGACAGGGGCAGATCTACGAGCAGTACTTC
d_call: .; v_call: TRBV12-3/TRBV12-4; j_call: TRBJ2-7; clone_size: .; cdr3_aa: CASSLRLMRGEQYF; cdr3_nt: TGTGCCAGCAGTTTACGGCTGATGCGGGGCGAGCAGTACTTC
d_call: .; v_call: TRBV19; j_call: TRBJ2-3; clone_size: few; cdr3_aa: CASSYLIADYEVTQYF; cdr3_nt: TGTGCCAGTAGTTACCTCATCGCGGATTACGAAGTCACGCAGTATTTT
d_call: .; v_call: TRBV20-1; j_call: TRBJ2-4; clone_size: .; cdr3_aa: CSASVRMNIQYF; cdr3_nt: TGCAGTGCTAGTGTCAGAATGAACATTCAGTACTTC
d_call: .; v_call: TRBV5-6; j_call: TRBJ2-7; clone_size: .; cdr3_aa: CASSLDASSYEQYF; cdr3_nt: TGTGCCAGCAGCTTGGACGCCAGCTCCTACGAGCAGTACTTC
d_call: TRBD1; v_call: TRBV24-1; j_call: TRBJ1-5; clone_size: many; cdr3_aa: CATSGRTGGNQPQHF; cdr3_nt: TGTGCCACCAGTGGAAGGACAGGGGGCAATCAGCCCCAGCATTTT
d_call: TRBD2; v_call: TRBV4-3; j_call: TRBJ2-1; clone_size: few; cdr3_aa: CASSQLLAGSYNEQFF; cdr3_nt: TGCGCCAGCAGCCAACTCCTAGCGGGATCCTACAATGAGCAGTTCTTC
d_call: .; v_call: TRBV2; j_call: TRBJ2-2; clone_size: .; cdr3_aa: CAASRGMVVTGELFF; cdr3_nt: TGTGCCGCCAGCAGGGGAATGGTTGTCACCGGGGAGCTGTTTTTT
d_call: TRBD1; v_call: TRBV7-9; j_call: TRBJ2-5; clone_size: .; cdr3_aa: CASSLLARGTQETQYF; cdr3_nt: TGTGCCAGCAGCTTATTAGCCAGGGGGACCCAAGAGACCCAGTACTTC
d_call: TRBD2; v_call: TRBV5-1; j_call: TRBJ2-1; clone_size: many; cdr3_aa: CASSLVTSGRANNEQFF; cdr3_nt: TGCGCCAGCAGCTTGGTAACTAGCGGGAGGGCCAACAATGAGCAGTTCTTC
d_call: .; v_call: TRBV19; j_call: TRBJ1-2; clone_size: many; cdr3_aa: CASSGQGTGPTF; cdr3_nt: TGTGCCAGTAGCGGGCAGGGGACCGGTCCTACCTTC
d_call: TRBD1; v_call: TRBV25-1; j_call: TRBJ2-7; clone_size: many; cdr3_aa: CASREGQTYEQYF; cdr3_nt: TGTGCCAGCAGAGAGGGACAGACCTACGAGCAGTACTTC
d_call: TRBD2; v_call: TRBV10-3; j_call: TRBJ2-1; clone_size: few; cdr3_aa: CAISEFGGTSGRLSYNEQFF; cdr3_nt: TGTGCCATCAGTGAGTTCGGGGGGACTAGCGGGAGACTCTCCTACAATGAGCAGTTCTTC
d_call: .; v_call: TRBV24-1; j_call: TRBJ1-5; clone_size: .; cdr3_aa: CATSDGYQPQHF; cdr3_nt: TGTGCCACCAGTGATGGGTATCAGCCCCAGCATTTT
d_call: TRBD2; v_call: TRBV29-1; j_call: TRBJ2-5; clone_size: many; cdr3_aa: CSVAASGGETQYF; cdr3_nt: TGCAGCGTTGCGGCTAGCGGAGGGGAGACCCAGTACTTC
d_call: .; v_call: TRBV7-9; j_call: TRBJ2-2; clone_size: few; cdr3_aa: CASSLTGPELFF; cdr3_nt: TGTGCCAGCAGCTTAACGGGGCCGGAGCTGTTTTTT
d_call: TRBD1; v_call: TRBV6-6; j_call: TRBJ2-1; clone_size: many; cdr3_aa: CASSFRQGSVF; cdr3_nt: TGTGCCAGCAGTTTTCGACAGGGATCGGTCTTC
d_call: TRBD2; v_call: TRBV5-5; j_call: TRBJ2-1; clone_size: .; cdr3_aa: CASSRLAGRFF; cdr3_nt: TGTGCCAGCAGCCGACTAGCGGGCCGGTTCTTC
d_call: .; v_call: TRBV24-1; j_call: TRBJ2-3; clone_size: .; cdr3_aa: CATSDAIKGNTQYF; cdr3_nt: TGTGCCACCAGTGATGCCATAAAGGGAAACACGCAGTATTTT
d_call: TRBD1; v_call: TRBV7-2; j_call: TRBJ1-1; clone_size: few; cdr3_aa: CASSLARGTGPEAFF; cdr3_nt: TGTGCCAGCAGCTTAGCGCGCGGGACAGGACCTGAAGCTTTCTTT
d_call: .; v_call: TRBV7-2; j_call: TRBJ2-2; clone_size: .; cdr3_aa: CASSHTGELFF; cdr3_nt: TGTGCCAGCAGCCACACCGGGGAGCTGTTTTTT